The rows below give T cell receptor beta chains drawn from one sample of a study of immune evolution from preneoplasia to lung adenocarcinoma. The protocol was immunoSEQ multiplex PCR, while the TCRdb copy is restricted to in-frame clones and leaves out a portion. Of approximately 8,800 clones listed, around four fifths are singletons. The sequenced sample was FFPE lung adenocarcinoma in situ tissue. The receptors derive from a person aged 65-85 years with lung adenocarcinoma. Both conserved end residues are part of each CDR3. D genes are given only for firm matches. Clone size is not always given. Where it is, it says once, few, many or a class for expanded clones.

v_call	d_call	cdr3_length	clone_size	j_call	cdr3_aa	cdr3_nt
TRBV6-4	TRBD2	15	-	TRBJ2-1	CASSEEGAGGDEQFF	TGTGCCAGCAGTGAAGAAGGAGCGGGAGGGGATGAGCAGTTCTTC
TRBV5-8	TRBD2	17	-	TRBJ2-7	CASSFTGTSGGSYEQYF	TGTGCCAGCAGCTTTACCGGGACTAGCGGGGGCTCCTACGAGCAGTACTTC
TRBV7-9	-	15	-	TRBJ1-3	CASSFASRGRNTIYF	TGTGCCAGCAGCTTCGCGTCTAGGGGTCGAAACACCATATATTTT
TRBV29-1	-	10	once	TRBJ2-7	CSVANYEQYF	TGCAGCGTGGCTAACTACGAGCAGTACTTC
TRBV30	TRBD2	12	-	TRBJ2-7	CAWSWGGSEQYF	TGTGCCTGGAGTTGGGGAGGGTCCGAGCAGTACTTC
TRBV18	-	14	few	TRBJ1-6	CASSPPPFPSPLHF	TGTGCCAGCTCACCACCACCTTTTCCTTCACCCCTCCACTTT
TRBV11-3	-	17	-	TRBJ1-1	CASSSGQRVEIGAEAFF	TGTGCCAGCAGCTCCGGACAGAGAGTAGAGATCGGGGCTGAAGCTTTCTTT
TRBV29-1	TRBD1	13	-	TRBJ1-2	CSVDETGSGGYTF	TGCAGCGTTGATGAGACAGGGTCGGGGGGCTACACCTTC
TRBV19	-	14	-	TRBJ2-3	CASSIRSPPDTQYF	TGTGCCAGTAGTATTCGATCTCCCCCAGATACGCAGTATTTT
TRBV7-8	-	15	-	TRBJ2-2	CASSLSGSSTGELFF	TGTGCCAGCAGCTTGTCCGGGTCGAGCACCGGGGAGCTGTTTTTT
TRBV27	-	13	-	TRBJ1-5	CASSRNINQPQHF	TGTGCCAGCAGCCGCAATATCAATCAGCCCCAGCATTTT
TRBV6-1	TRBD1	16	-	TRBJ2-7	CASSEIGTGGTYEQYF	TGTGCCAGCAGTGAGATCGGGACAGGGGGAACCTACGAGCAGTACTTC
TRBV11-2	-	12	-	TRBJ2-7	CASSLGDYEQYF	TGTGCCAGCAGCTTAGGGGACTACGAGCAGTACTTC
TRBV30	-	11	-	TRBJ1-3	CAWGGGNTIYF	TGTGCCTGGGGAGGTGGAAACACCATATATTTT
TRBV6-5	TRBD1	15	-	TRBJ1-6	CASTPRGTANSPLHF	TGTGCCAGCACCCCTCGGGGGACAGCTAATTCACCCCTCCACTTT
TRBV4-2	-	15	-	TRBJ2-5	CASSRSRDHQETQYF	TGTGCCAGCAGCCGAAGCCGGGACCACCAAGAGACCCAGTACTTC
TRBV29-1	TRBD2	16	-	TRBJ2-2	CSATAGGAGSTGELFF	TGCAGCGCTACGGCGGGGGGAGCGGGCTCCACCGGGGAGCTGTTTTTT
TRBV2	-	16	-	TRBJ2-5	CASNGGARGYQETQYF	TGTGCCAGCAACGGGGGAGCCAGGGGTTACCAAGAGACCCAGTACTTC
TRBV11-1	TRBD2	15	-	TRBJ2-5	CASSQTGTRGETQYF	TGTGCCAGCAGCCAGACCGGGACTAGGGGAGAGACCCAGTACTTC
TRBV10-2	-	11	once	TRBJ1-2	CASSAGYGYTF	TGCGCCTCTTCGGCGGGCTACGGCTACACCTTC
TRBV5-1	-	15	-	TRBJ1-6	CASSLDGQGGSPLHF	TGCGCCAGCAGCTTGGACGGCCAGGGAGGGTCACCCCTCCACTTT
TRBV6-6	-	15	-	TRBJ1-2	CASRVDRARTGGYTF	TGTGCCAGCAGGGTGGACCGGGCCAGGACGGGCGGCTACACCTTC
TRBV9	-	14	-	TRBJ1-1	CASSPPGLDTEAFF	TGTGCCAGCAGCCCCCCAGGGCTGGACACTGAAGCTTTCTTT
TRBV7-9	-	15	-	TRBJ2-7	CASSPKDRLTGEQYF	TGTGCCAGCAGCCCGAAAGACAGGTTGACGGGCGAGCAGTACTTC
TRBV5-1	-	16	-	TRBJ2-2	CASSLYGGRGTGELFF	TGCGCCAGCAGCTTGTATGGGGGCCGGGGCACCGGGGAGCTGTTTTTT
TRBV5-1	-	15	-	TRBJ2-2	CASTQRGSASGELFF	TGCGCCAGCACCCAGAGGGGTTCTGCTTCGGGGGAGCTGTTTTTT
TRBV28	-	11	-	TRBJ2-7	CASSWSYEQYF	TGTGCCAGCAGTTGGTCCTACGAGCAGTACTTC
TRBV6-1	-	12	-	TRBJ2-7	CASSEQGYEQYF	TGTGCCAGCAGTGAACAGGGCTACGAGCAGTACTTC
TRBV28	-	11	-	TRBJ1-2	CASTQGYGYTF	TGTGCCAGCACCCAGGGGTATGGCTACACCTTC
TRBV11-2	TRBD2	15	-	TRBJ2-3	CASSLGFQAGDTQYF	TGTGCCAGCAGCTTAGGGTTCCAAGCGGGGGATACGCAGTATTTT
TRBV5-1	-	15	few	TRBJ1-4	CASKRISTTNEKLFF	TGCGCCAGCAAACGAATCAGTACAACTAATGAAAAACTGTTTTTT
TRBV11-2	-	14	-	TRBJ1-5	CASSLARANQPQHF	TGTGCCAGCAGCTTGGCACGGGCAAATCAGCCCCAGCATTTT
TRBV7-2	TRBD2	17	few	TRBJ2-1	CASSSTGTSGRMDEQFF	TGTGCCAGCAGCTCCACGGGGACTAGCGGGAGGATGGATGAGCAGTTCTTC
TRBV6-5	TRBD2	15	once	TRBJ2-7	CASSYSIGGGEGQYF	TGTGCCAGCAGTTACTCGATCGGGGGGGGCGAGGGGCAGTACTTC
TRBV6-8	TRBD2	19	few	TRBJ2-7	CASSYSGLAGGRVTYEQYF	TGTGCCAGCAGTTACTCGGGACTAGCGGGGGGGCGTGTAACCTACGAGCAGTACTTC
TRBV5-1	-	13	-	TRBJ2-2	CASTGQTTGELFF	TGCGCCAGCACCGGACAGACGACCGGGGAGCTGTTTTTT
TRBV28	-	13	once	TRBJ1-1	CASSLRQPTEAFF	TGTGCCAGCAGTTTACGGCAGCCCACTGAAGCTTTCTTT
TRBV9	TRBD2	13	-	TRBJ2-1	CASSPPGGNEQFF	TGTGCCAGCAGCCCCCCGGGGGGGAACGAGCAGTTCTTC
TRBV21-1	-	18	-	TRBJ2-7	CASSKNGPRDRDLVEQYF	TGTGCCAGCAGCAAAAACGGCCCTCGGGACAGGGACTTGGTCGAGCAGTACTTC
TRBV10-3	-	12	-	TRBJ2-7	CAISASGYEQYF	TGTGCCATCAGTGCCTCCGGCTACGAGCAGTACTTC
TRBV6-1	TRBD1	16	-	TRBJ1-2	CASREVGQGINYGYTF	TGTGCCAGCAGGGAAGTTGGACAGGGGATCAACTATGGCTACACCTTC
TRBV5-4	TRBD1	14	-	TRBJ1-1	CAVTGGLGDTEAFF	TGTGCCGTGACAGGGGGTCTAGGAGACACTGAAGCTTTCTTT
TRBV9	-	18	-	TRBJ1-1	CASSVGGTGFWSGTEAFF	TGTGCCAGCAGCGTAGGAGGAACGGGTTTTTGGTCCGGCACTGAAGCTTTCTTT
TRBV5-6	-	14	-	TRBJ1-1	CASSFGGVNTEAFF	TGTGCCAGCAGTTTTGGTGGGGTGAACACTGAAGCTTTCTTT
TRBV5-1	TRBD2	14	once	TRBJ2-1	CASSFSSTSPAKFF	TGCGCCAGCAGCTTCTCCTCGACTAGCCCGGCGAAGTTCTTC
TRBV2	-	11	-	TRBJ2-7	CASSEGGVQYF	TGTGCCAGCAGTGAAGGGGGAGTGCAGTACTTC
TRBV28	-	12	-	TRBJ2-3	CASGGVGDTQYF	TGTGCCAGCGGGGGCGTCGGGGATACGCAGTATTTT
TRBV7-9	TRBD1	14	large	TRBJ1-2	CASSHSDRGAGYTF	TGTGCCAGCAGCCACTCGGACAGGGGTGCCGGCTACACCTTC
TRBV27	-	16	once	TRBJ2-5	CASSPALGWTRETQYF	TGTGCCAGCAGTCCCGCCCTCGGGTGGACCAGAGAGACCCAGTACTTC
TRBV28	-	13	-	TRBJ1-1	CASSLFGAPEAFF	TGTGCCAGCAGTTTATTCGGGGCCCCTGAAGCTTTCTTT
TRBV7-9	TRBD1	15	few	TRBJ2-4	CASSPTGGTKNIQYF	TGTGCCAGCAGCCCGACAGGGGGGACGAAAAACATTCAGTACTTC
TRBV19	-	15	-	TRBJ2-2	CASKVRTANTGELFF	TGTGCCAGTAAAGTAAGGACAGCAAACACCGGGGAGCTGTTTTTT
TRBV6-6	TRBD1	15	-	TRBJ1-2	CASSDRGQGKGGYTF	TGTGCCAGCAGTGACAGGGGACAGGGGAAGGGAGGCTACACCTTC
TRBV5-5	TRBD2	18	-	TRBJ2-1	CASSFVTGGPSSYNEQFF	TGTGCCAGCAGCTTTGTTACGGGAGGACCCAGCTCCTACAATGAGCAGTTCTTC
TRBV5-4	-	15	-	TRBJ1-4	CASSPGTAPSEKLFF	TGTGCCAGCAGCCCAGGTACGGCCCCGAGCGAAAAACTGTTTTTT
TRBV10-3	-	15	-	TRBJ2-5	CAISRSGITQETQYF	TGTGCCATCAGCCGGTCGGGGATCACCCAAGAGACCCAGTACTTC
TRBV5-1	-	15	-	TRBJ2-1	CASSALAGRLNEQFF	TGCGCCAGCAGCGCCCTGGCGGGGCGACTCAATGAGCAGTTCTTC